This section outlines one T cell receptor beta chain sequence together with its context. Antigen: not known. Sample time point: baseline, week 1 (first vaccination visit). The treatment denotes: pre-vaccination baseline after standard-of-care therapy. Sequencing was performed with immunoSEQ multiplex PCR; in TCRdb, only in-frame clones are kept and a portion is missing. This table has around 92,000 clones, 83% appearing once. The sample originates from a study of a mutant IDH1 vaccine in newly diagnosed glioma. Broader study findings: Pseudoprogression seemed unlinked to shifts in top peripheral T cell clonotypes.

The CDR3 runs 16 residues. The V gene end was trimmed by 0 bases and the J gene end by 2 bases; junction bases not matched to a gene: 5. Germline V lookup: CDR1 SGHNT, CDR2 YYREEE (reference sequence). This clonotype originated in a woman between 50 and 59 years old with glioma. The V and J genes are TRBV5-4 and TRBJ2-7; 10 nucleotides match TRBD1. Sequences were derived from PBMCs, sampled from a glioma patient treated with radiotherapy, temozolomide or both. CDR3 protein: CASSLGGQGGTYEQYF. The CDR3 region has the DNA TGTGCCAGCAGCTTGGGTGGACAGGGGGGCACCTACGAGCAGTACTTC. The full variable domain, rest sourced from reference TRBV5-4 and TRBJ2-7, is ETGVTQSPTHLIKTRGQQVTLRCSSQSGHNTVSWYQQALGQGPQFIFQYYREEENGRGNFPPRFSGLQFPNYSSELNVNALELDDSALYLCASSLGGQGGTYEQYFGPGTRLTVT.